Reported below is one T cell receptor beta chain. This clonotype was counted between two and nine times. The specificity of this receptor is unknown. Per-nucleotide qualities are absent, and no much larger clonotype sits a single base away. The sample comes from a study of T cell repertoires in cytomegalovirus infection (dated by TCRdb to about 2019). With respect to the entire study: The peptide stimulations were aimed at well-studied HLA-B-restricted epitopes as well as recently identified HLA-C-restricted CMV epitopes, whose presentation resists viral immunomodulation. Donor HLA type was relevant to the analysis, because carriage of CMV infection together with the matching HLA type was indicated by public TCR beta signatures.

The sequencing machine was an Illumina HiSeq 1500. TCRdb handled the public reads itself, with Q25 trimming in fastp and clone calling in MiXCR, and kept productive beta chains. CDR3 protein sequences are deduplicated, and each keeps its most common genes and DNA. In all, the sample holds about 330,000 distinct CDR3 sequences, and roughly 36% of those were seen once. The ten most abundant clones make up about 13% of the sample. The CDR3 sequence holds 14 residues, the cysteine and phenylalanine included. CDR3 DNA only is kept here, 42 bases in frame from base 1. V is clipped by 7 bases and J by 0 bases, and the sequence between their germline boundaries is 10 bases long. The treatment or condition label for this specimen denotes: in vitro stimulation with specific CMV peptide epitopes to enrich CMV-specific T cells. What the study reported, not specific to this receptor: In both this cohort and an independent roughly 350-donor cohort, the cumulative frequency of public TCR beta family members distinguished carriers of CMV infection plus the relevant HLA type. In the ex vivo response, HLA-C-restricted CMV-specific TCR beta clonotypes were dominant, and in two of eight donors the single most frequent clonotype came from this HLA-C-restricted group.

The origin of this receptor is a human donor in good health (CMV status not recorded). Some clones in this sample may be carry-over from other donors' samples. Recombination joined TRBV12-3 or TRBV12-4 with TRBJ1-3; the D gene assignment is ambiguous. The input for sequencing was cultured PBMCs, taken from culture after CMV antigen stimulation. The CDR3: CASTPGYSGNTIYF. In nucleotides, the sequence is TGTGCCAGCACCCCGGGGTACTCTGGAAACACCATATATTTT.